This T cell receptor (beta chain) was captured by sequencing in a study of immune cell composition in non-small cell lung cancer. Points from the study as a whole: TIL tumour reactivity correlated with maximal tumour-associated clone frequency in adenocarcinoma.

The data were produced by immunoSEQ multiplex PCR, yet TCRdb's version contains in-frame clones alone and is incomplete. The table includes a few thousand clones, roughly 70% detected once. CDR3 length: 12 residues. CDR1 is MNHEY and CDR2 is SMNVEV in the germline V gene (reference sequence). Deletions cut 3 bases from V and 7 bases from J, with 10 bases between. The normal lung sample lay at least 3 cm, and maximally far, from the tumour. Details on this clone: Antigen: not known.

The chain has TRBV27 and TRBJ2-7; tentative D call: TRBD2 (5 bases). The sequencing input was non-adjacent lung tissue. This TCR was recovered from a human donor with non-small cell lung cancer. The CDR3, as DNA: TGTGCCAGCAGTTTCCTCCGCGGGGAGCAGTACTTC. Its translation is CASSFLRGEQYF.